One and the same sample provided the 19 T cell receptor beta chains below, sequenced in a study of CDR3 diversity in severe acne. TCRdb re-called the PCR reads through MiXCR, storing one row per CDR3 protein. This sample yields tens of thousands of distinct CDR3 sequences, of which about 53% are seen a single time; around a tenth belongs to the top ten. Sequenced sample: blood. The source of these receptors is a male donor with severe acne vulgaris.

This clonotype was recorded a few times. The gene calls are TRBV30 and TRBJ1-6; no definite D call. V was pared by 3 bases and J by 7 bases, with 25 bases between. This CDR3 is built from 18 residues. Germline CDR1 reads GTSNPN; CDR2 reads SVGIG (reference sequence). CDR3 sequence reads: CAWSALLDHASVNSPLHF. Written as DNA, the CDR3 is TGTGCCTGGAGCGCCCTGTTGGACCATGCTTCGGTGAATTCACCCCTCCACTTT.

This clonotype appeared many times. The chain carries TRBV19 and TRBJ1-6, with 7 nucleotides matching TRBD1. The CDR3 runs 16 residues. J was trimmed by 2 bases and V by 5 bases; bases with no gene match: 6. CDR1 and CDR2 (germline): LNHDA, SQIVND (reference sequence). As DNA, the CDR3 is TGTGCCAGTAGTCGAGGGGGCGACGCCTATAATTCACCCCTCCACTTT. Protein product: CASSRGGDAYNSPLHF.

This clonotype was recorded once. The chain links TRBV6-5 to TRBJ2-7, with TRBD1 identical over 7 bases. The length of the CDR3 is 16 residues. V shed 2 bases and J 5 bases; nucleotides not matched to a gene: 12. Per germline, CDR1 MNHEY and CDR2 SVGAGI. The CDR3 loop reads CASSYLSQGVRDEQYF. Here the CDR3 DNA reads TGTGCCAGCAGTTACCTGAGCCAGGGGGTGAGAGACGAGCAGTACTTC.

For this clonotype: With a much larger clone just one base away, this may be a read error. The rearrangement uses TRBV13 and TRBJ2-7, with 8 bases identical to TRBD1. The V and J ends lost 3 bases and 2 bases, in that order; junction bases with no gene match: 3. The CDR3 spans 14 residues. Germline V gene data show CDR1 as PRHDT and CDR2 as FYEKMQ (reference sequence). The CDR3 reads CASSFDRGTYEQYV. The DNA for the CDR3 is TGTGCCAGCAGCTTTGACAGGGGTACCTACGAGCAGTACGTC.

Of note for this clonotype: The conserved closing phenylalanine or tryptophan is absent in this CDR3, likely reflecting a read error. The J gene is TRBJ2-7, the V gene TRBV7-3, with 12 bases that match TRBD1. V shed 5 bases, J shed 4 bases, and the junction held 18 bases outside the gene matches. The CDR3 is 19 residues long. CDR1 is SGHTA, CDR2 FQGTGA, per germline. CDR3 sequence: CASSAPGQGALRTPYEQYC. In nucleotides, the CDR3 is TGTGCCAGCAGCGCTCCGGGACAGGGGGCGCTCCGGACCCCGTACGAGCAGTACTGC.

This clonotype came up many times. The chain combines TRBV5-1 with TRBJ2-3, with D possibly being TRBD1 (8 bases). CDR3 size: 13 residues. Germline lookup yields CDR1 SGHRS and CDR2 YFSETQ. V lost 4 bases and J lost 6, with 12 bases in between. In DNA, the CDR3 is TGCGCCAGCAGCCCACAGGGGGGGGATACGCAGTATTTT. Its translation is CASSPQGGDTQYF.

About this clonotype: A much larger clone is a single base away; this may be a read error. This chain uses TRBV20-1 with TRBJ2-5; the D gene is possibly TRBD2 (6 bases). The V and J ends lost 4 bases and 9 bases respectively, with 12 bases between them. The germline V gene has CDR1 DFQATT and CDR2 SNEGSKA (reference sequence). The CDR3 contains 11 residues. In DNA form, the CDR3 reads TGCAGTGCTATCCAAGGGGAGGCCCAGTACTTC. It encodes CSAIQGEAQYF.

The chain joins TRBV10-3 to TRBJ2-3; 7 bases fit TRBD2. CDR1 and CDR2 from the germline V gene are ENHRY and SYGVKD. Unmatched junction bases numbered 6, after V lost 0 bases and J lost 0 bases. The CDR3 contains 17 residues. This CDR3 is CAISESTLAASTDTQYF. The CDR3 region has the DNA TGTGCCATCAGTGAGTCGACGCTAGCGGCTAGCACAGATACGCAGTATTTT.

This clonotype was seen many times. The rearrangement uses TRBV2 and TRBJ2-7; tentative D call: TRBD1 (6 bases). The V end was cut by 5 bases, the J end by 5 bases, with 7 bases between. The CDR3 totals 11 residues. Germline CDR1 is SNHLY and CDR2 is FYNNEI. CDR3 DNA: TGTGCCAGCAGTCACAGGGACGAGCAGTACTTC. This codes for CASSHRDEQYF.

The chain combines TRBV25-1 with TRBJ2-5; TRBD1 is a possible D gene (6 bases). CDR3 length equals 14 residues. The germline V gene encodes CDR1 MGHDK and CDR2 SYGVNS. V was pared by 7 bases and J by 3 bases, with 15 bases between. CDR3 protein: CASNGGLREETQYF. In nucleotides, the CDR3 is TGTGCCAGCAATGGGGGCTTGAGGGAAGAGACCCAGTACTTC.

The chain carries TRBV15 and TRBJ2-7; 8 nucleotides match TRBD1. This CDR3 comprises 13 residues. With 5 bases clipped from V and 5 bases from J, the junction kept 5 bases outside the gene matches. Germline V gene sequence: CDR1 LNHNV, CDR2 YYDKDF (reference sequence). CDR3 loop: CATSGRQGHEQYF. The CDR3, as DNA: TGTGCCACCAGCGGAAGACAGGGGCACGAGCAGTACTTC.

This clonotype was recorded once. The V gene is TRBV25-1, the J gene TRBJ2-2; TRBD1 matches 9 bases. Trimming cost V 8 bases and J 2 bases; bases outside gene matches: 3. Germline values: CDR1 MGHDK, CDR2 SYGVNS. CDR3 size: 14 residues. In DNA form, the CDR3 reads TGTGCCAGCGGGGACAGGGTAAACACCGGGGAGCTGTTTTTT. Its translation is CASGDRVNTGELFF.

This clonotype was counted at least ten times. The CDR3 DNA follows: TGTGCCAGCAGTCCTCTTACGGGACACCGCTACTTC. This gives the protein CASSPLTGHRYF. The chain combines TRBV28 with TRBJ2-7, with D possibly matching TRBD1 (6 bases). The CDR3 totals 12 residues. V was cut by 5 bases and J by 13 bases, with 18 bases left in between. Germline loops: CDR1 MDHEN, CDR2 SYDVKM.

The chain recombines TRBV13 with TRBJ1-2; possibly TRBD1 for D (6 bases). V was cut by 5 bases and J by 2 bases, with 15 bases left in between. The CDR3 has 15 residues. The germline V gene has CDR1 PRHDT and CDR2 FYEKMQ (reference sequence). Here the CDR3 DNA reads TGTGCCAGCAGCCACCGACCCGGGACAAACTATGGCTACACCTTC. Its translation: CASSHRPGTNYGYTF.

This clonotype turned up a few times. The chain recombines TRBV29-1 with TRBJ1-3, with a possible D match to TRBD1 (5 bases). Trimming cost V 3 bases and J 0 bases, with 15 bases left between them. Germline V lookup: CDR1 SQVTM, CDR2 ANQGSEA. There are 16 residues in the CDR3. CDR3 DNA: TGCAGCGTTGACGAGGGGACTGGGTTCTCTGGAAACACCATATATTTT. This codes for CSVDEGTGFSGNTIYF.

This clonotype is medium-sized (0.01 to 0.1%). The chain links TRBV20-1 to TRBJ1-6; D unclear. V was cut by 1 base and J by 0 bases, with 10 bases left in between. Germline V lookup: CDR1 DFQATT, CDR2 SNEGSKA (reference sequence). The CDR3 consists of 16 residues. CDR3 amino acids: CSARAGRNSYNSPLHF. DNA of the CDR3: TGCAGTGCTAGAGCGGGAAGGAACTCCTATAATTCACCCCTCCACTTT.

The gene calls are TRBV7-9 and TRBJ2-1, with no clear D. The CDR3 contains 11 residues. The V and J ends lost 3 bases and 9 bases respectively, with 6 bases between them. Per the germline V gene, CDR1 is SEHNR and CDR2 is FQNEAQ (reference sequence). The DNA of the CDR3 is TGTGCCAGCAGCTTCGGCCCTGAGCAGTTCTTC. Its protein product is CASSFGPEQFF.

The chain employs TRBV12-3 or TRBV12-4 and TRBJ2-7, with TRBD2 matching 10 bases. The ends lost 3 bases at V and 6 bases at J; junction bases unmatched: 8. The CDR3 contains 15 residues. This chain's CDR3 is CASSFVLAGAGEQYF. In DNA form, the CDR3 reads TGTGCCAGCAGTTTCGTTCTAGCGGGAGCAGGCGAGCAGTACTTC.

The sample holds many counts of this clonotype. This chain connects TRBV6-1 to TRBJ2-7; D is uncertain. The CDR3 runs 10 residues. With 2 bases removed from V and 4 bases from J, the gap between germline ends came to 0 bases. The germline V gene encodes CDR1 MNHNS and CDR2 SASEGT. The CDR3 reads CASSEYEQYF. The CDR3 nucleotides read TGTGCCAGCAGTGAATACGAGCAGTACTTC.